These 16 T cell receptor beta chains were sequenced from one sample in a study of early T cells in non-severe SARS-CoV-2 infection. From the 5' RACE reads, TCRdb called clonotypes with MiXCR, one entry per CDR3 protein. Of around 35,000 distinct CDR3 sequences in the sample, 5.9% were seen once. The sequencing input was whole blood. These receptors were obtained from an adult who was a healthcare worker with PCR-confirmed SARS-CoV-2 infection or an uninfected control (not recorded which).

This clonotype came up a few times. Here the CDR3 DNA reads TGTGCCAGTAGTAACGATTTATACAATGAGCAGTTCTTC. Amino acid sequence: CASSNDLYNEQFF. V and J are TRBV19 and TRBJ2-1; D not resolved. The ends were cut back, 4 bases at V and 4 bases at J, with 8 bases in the middle. Germline-derived CDR1 and CDR2 are LNHDA and SQIVND (reference sequence). The CDR3 sequence is 13 residues long. Looking up the rest from reference TRBV19 and TRBJ2-1 gives the full variable domain: DGGITQSPKYLFRKEGQNVTLSCEQNLNHDAMYWYRQDPGQGLRLIYYSQIVNDFQKGDIAEGYSVSREKKESFPLTVTSAQKNPTAFYLCASSNDLYNEQFFGPGTRLTVL.

This clonotype was counted only a few times. The chain employs TRBV6-6 and TRBJ2-2; no firm D call. Trimming took 3 bases from V and 7 from J, leaving 12 bases between them. CDR1 is MNHNY, CDR2 SVGAGI, per germline (reference sequence). The CDR3 loop spans 14 amino acids. The CDR3 protein is CASSYGPSYGELFF. In nucleotides, the CDR3 is TGTGCCAGCAGTTATGGGCCGTCCTACGGGGAGCTGTTTTTT.

This clonotype was detected ten times or more. CDR3 DNA sequence: TGTGCCAGCAGCGGCGGGAGGGCCAGGGATGAGCAGTTCTTC. Translated: CASSGGRARDEQFF. This rearrangement joins TRBV28 to TRBJ2-1, with 9 bases fitting TRBD2. CDR3 length equals 14 residues. CDR1 is MDHEN and CDR2 is SYDVKM in the germline V gene. J lost 8 bases, V lost 6 bases, and 8 bases had no gene match.

This clonotype was counted at least ten times. The genes are TRBV7-2 and TRBJ2-5, with TRBD2 matching 11 bases. CDR1 is SGHTA and CDR2 is FQGNSA in the germline V gene. Losses at the gene ends were 5 bases for V and 2 bases for J; bases not matched to a gene: 4. CDR3 length: 15 residues. The DNA of the CDR3 is TGTGCCAGCAGCGTTAGCGGGAGGGTTCAAGAGACCCAGTACTTC. Its translation is CASSVSGRVQETQYF.

This clonotype was counted a few times. The rearrangement uses TRBV6-1 and TRBJ2-1; 11 bases are a match to TRBD1. V shed 6 bases and J 9 bases; nucleotides not matched to a gene: 10. The CDR3 sequence is 15 residues long. Germline CDR1 MNHNS, CDR2 SASEGT. As DNA, the CDR3 is TGTGCCAGCAGGCCGGGACAGGGGGTTTCTTTTGAGCAGTTCTTC. Protein sequence: CASRPGQGVSFEQFF.

This clonotype was counted ten times or more. V gene TRBV20-1 combines with J gene TRBJ2-7, with TRBD1 identical over 9 bases. The germline CDR1 and CDR2 sequences are DFQATT and SNEGSKA (reference sequence). The CDR3 totals 14 residues. CDR3 in DNA: TGCAGCATTAGCCGGGACAGGGCGCCTTACGAGCAGTACTTC. Its translation: CSISRDRAPYEQYF.

This clonotype was detected ten times or more. This chain links TRBV20-1 with TRBJ2-1; D assignment may be TRBD1 or TRBD2 (5 bases each). V was clipped by 1 base and J by 0 bases, with 10 bases between them. The germline V gene encodes CDR1 DFQATT and CDR2 SNEGSKA (reference sequence). This CDR3 comprises 15 residues. The CDR3 sequence is CSARGAGSSYNEQFF. In DNA form, the CDR3 reads TGCAGTGCTAGAGGGGCAGGGAGCTCCTACAATGAGCAGTTCTTC.

This clonotype was counted ten times or more. The chain employs TRBV12-3 or TRBV12-4 and TRBJ1-1; D gene ambiguous. V lost 6 bases and J 2 bases, leaving 13 bases between the germline ends. The length of the CDR3 is 14 residues. This CDR3 is CASSSRSGNTEAFF. The CDR3 coding sequence is TGTGCCAGCAGCTCCCGAAGCGGAAACACTGAAGCTTTCTTT.

Worth noting for this clonotype: A much more abundant neighbour one base away suggests this may be a read error. The final CDR3 position lacks the conserved phenylalanine or tryptophan, pointing to a likely read error. Here the CDR3 reads CASSLGQGLDTEAFI. Written as DNA, the CDR3 is TGTGCCAGCAGCTTAGGCCAGGGATTGGACACTGAAGCTTTCATT. V usage is TRBV7-9 and J usage is TRBJ1-1, with D possibly being TRBD1 (5 bases). Germline lookup yields CDR1 SEHNR and CDR2 FQNEAQ (reference sequence). The CDR3 extends over 15 amino acids. V lost 1 base, J lost 3 bases, and 12 bases lay in between.

V is TRBV5-1 and J is TRBJ2-2; 7 positions agree with TRBD2. With 4 bases clipped from V and 0 bases from J, the junction kept 0 bases outside the gene matches. CDR1 is SGHRS, CDR2 YFSETQ, per germline. This CDR3 region has 14 residues. The CDR3 bases are TGCGCCAGCAGCGGACTAGCGAACACCGGGGAGCTGTTTTTT. Translation: CASSGLANTGELFF.

In its sample, this clonotype ranks as medium-sized. The J gene is TRBJ1-4, the V gene TRBV29-1; 7 bases align to TRBD1. Germline lookup yields CDR1 SQVTM and CDR2 ANQGSEA. V shed 7 bases and J 8 bases; nucleotides not matched to a gene: 10. The CDR3 covers 13 residues. The CDR3 protein is CSAETGRNEKLFF. CDR3 nucleotides: TGCAGCGCAGAGACAGGGAGGAACGAAAAACTGTTTTTT.

This clonotype was seen many times. V and J are TRBV20-1 and TRBJ1-2; D remains unclear. The CDR3 covers 13 residues. V was shortened by 5 bases and J by 4 bases, with 14 bases between the two germline ends. Germline CDR1 DFQATT, CDR2 SNEGSKA (reference sequence). The CDR3 DNA reads as TGCAGTGCTGTCGGGAACAGCCGCTATGGCTACACCTTC. This codes for CSAVGNSRYGYTF.

This clonotype was counted many times. The rearrangement links TRBV18 to TRBJ1-2, with D tentatively TRBD1 (6 bases). The CDR3 loop spans 12 amino acids. V was pared by 3 bases and J by 6 bases, with 8 bases between. From germline, CDR1 is KGHSH and CDR2 LQKENI. CDR3 loop: CASSPGHNGYTF. The CDR3 DNA reads TGTGCCAGCTCACCGGGACACAATGGCTACACCTTC.

This clonotype is judged medium-sized. J is TRBJ2-2 and V is TRBV6-4; D unresolved. Looked up from germline, CDR1 is MRHNA and CDR2 is SNTAGT. V shed 3 bases and J shed 1 base, with 3 bases lying between them. CDR3 length: 13 amino acids. The CDR3, as DNA: TGTGCCAGCAGTGAGGGGAACACCGGGGAGCTGTTTTTT. It translates to CASSEGNTGELFF.

This clonotype was detected only a few times. The J gene is TRBJ2-7, the V gene TRBV7-6; TRBD1 agrees at 9 bases. Trimming removed 5 bases from V and 6 bases from J; junction bases left unmatched: 11. The CDR3 loop spans 15 amino acids. Germline V gives CDR1 SGHVS, CDR2 FNYEAQ. This CDR3 is CASSLTPDRGGEQYF. In DNA form, the CDR3 reads TGTGCCAGCAGCCTAACTCCGGACAGGGGAGGCGAGCAGTACTTC. The entire variable domain, with the rest obtained from reference TRBV7-6 and TRBJ2-7, is as follows: GAGVSQSPRYKVTKRGQDVALRCDPISGHVSLYWYRQALGQGPEFLTYFNYEAQQDKSGLPNDRFSAERPEGSISTLTIQRTEQRDSAMYRCASSLTPDRGGEQYFGPGTRLTVT.

The table lists this clonotype with many counts. This chain uses TRBV27 with TRBJ2-2, with 7 bases matching TRBD1. This CDR3 has 15 amino acids. CDR1 and CDR2 (germline): MNHEY, SMNVEV (reference sequence). Trimming removed 3 bases from V and 1 base from J; junction bases left unmatched: 2. DNA for the CDR3: TGTGCCAGCAGTTTTGGGACAGTGAACACCGGGGAGCTGTTTTTT. This translates into CASSFGTVNTGELFF.